Presented here are 27 T cell receptor beta chains from one specimen sequenced in a study of T-cell reconstitution after alpha-beta-depleted transplantation in children. Construction of the TCRbeta library involved unique molecular identifiers. TCRdb independently ran MiXCR on the PCR reads; one entry per CDR3 protein. This repertoire shows some 340,000 distinct CDR3 sequences, approximately 10% found once; its top ten account for approximately 2.3%. The sample here was PBMCs from the stem cell graft donor, taken from the stem cell graft. These receptors were collected from a human donor who donated a stem cell graft to a child with acute lymphoblastic leukemia.

J is TRBJ2-7 and V is TRBV7-2, with D unclear. The germline V gene has CDR1 SGHTA and CDR2 FQGNSA. The CDR3 is made up of 14 amino acids. Trimming took 5 bases from V and 2 from J, leaving 13 bases between them. CDR3 DNA: TGTGCCAGCAGCGCGGCCGGACGGCCCTACGAGCAGTACTTC. Its protein is CASSAAGRPYEQYF.

This clonotype appeared many times. The V gene is TRBV7-8, the J gene TRBJ2-1; a possible D gene is TRBD2 (6 bases). The CDR3 contains 17 residues. Germline values: CDR1 SGHVS, CDR2 FQNEAQ. The V end lost 2 bases, the J end lost 3 bases, and 17 bases lay between the germline ends. The CDR3 is CASSLLGAGQIYNEQFF. CDR3 sequence (DNA): TGTGCCAGCAGCTTACTTGGAGCGGGTCAGATCTACAATGAGCAGTTCTTC. Using reference TRBV7-8 and TRBJ2-1 for the parts outside the CDR3, the full variable domain is GAGVSQSPRYKVAKRGQDVALRCDPISGHVSLFWYQQALGQGPEFLTYFQNEAQLDKSGLPSDRFFAERPEGSVSTLKIQRTQQEDSAVYLCASSLLGAGQIYNEQFFGPGTRLTVL.

This clonotype was seen repeatedly, ten times or more. The genes are TRBV9 and TRBJ2-3; D is undetermined. CDR3 length: 16 residues. Germline CDR1 reads SGDLS; CDR2 reads YYNGEE. V lost 4 bases and J lost 1, with 16 bases in between. Written as DNA, the CDR3 is TGTGCCAGCAGCCCCGTTTCTTTCTCGGGCACAGATACGCAGTATTTT. Protein: CASSPVSFSGTDTQYF.

The sample holds many counts of this clonotype. This chain uses TRBV28 with TRBJ2-5, with 7 bases matching TRBD2. The V gene's germline CDR1 is MDHEN and CDR2 SYDVKM. The V gene end was trimmed by 6 bases and the J gene end by 5 bases; junction bases not matched to a gene: 15. The CDR3 extends over 16 amino acids. The DNA for the CDR3 is TGTGCCAGCAGACAAACCCTGGGAGGGTCGGTGGAGACCCAGTACTTC. It encodes CASRQTLGGSVETQYF.

V gene TRBV6-1 combines with J gene TRBJ2-1; TRBD2 might be the D (6 bases). V gave up 8 bases and J gave up 7 bases, with 24 bases separating them. Germline CDR1 MNHNS, CDR2 SASEGT. CDR3 length: 16 residues. The CDR3 DNA is TGTGCCAGCGGAAACGGTGGCGGGGCGGGTTGGAATGAGCAGTTCTTC. Encoded protein: CASGNGGGAGWNEQFF.

The chain combines TRBV20-1 with TRBJ2-5, with D uncertain. V gave up 1 base and J gave up 5 bases, with 11 bases separating them. Germline CDR1 reads DFQATT; CDR2 reads SNEGSKA (reference sequence). The CDR3 sequence is 13 residues long. The CDR3 reads CSARVGSRETQYF. DNA of the CDR3: TGCAGTGCTAGAGTCGGTAGCCGGGAGACCCAGTACTTC.

This clonotype was counted ten times or more. The V call is TRBV3-1, the J call TRBJ2-7; D gene ambiguous. This CDR3 is built from 12 residues. Germline CDR1 is LGHDT and CDR2 is YNNKEL (reference sequence). Trimming removed 1 base at V and 4 bases at J, with 5 bases between. CDR3: CASSQVVYEQYF. The DNA for the CDR3 is TGTGCCAGCAGCCAAGTTGTTTACGAGCAGTACTTC.

In its sample, this clonotype was seen many times. This CDR3 is CAISEPDRGETQYF. The CDR3 DNA reads TGTGCCATCAGTGAGCCGGACAGGGGGGAGACCCAGTACTTC. The gene calls are TRBV10-3 and TRBJ2-5; TRBD1 aligns across 10 bases. The CDR3 loop spans 14 amino acids. The V and J ends lost 2 bases and 5 bases, in that order; junction bases with no gene match: 2. Per the germline V gene, CDR1 is ENHRY and CDR2 is SYGVKD.

The chain carries TRBV5-6 and TRBJ2-5, with TRBD2 matching 7 bases. V lost 0 bases, J lost 0 bases, and 2 bases stayed unmatched. The CDR3 sequence is 15 residues long. Germline V gene data show CDR1 as SGHDT and CDR2 as YYEEEE. Here the CDR3 reads CASSLEAGHQETQYF. The CDR3 coding sequence is TGTGCCAGCAGCTTGGAAGCGGGGCACCAAGAGACCCAGTACTTC.

Ten or more counts support this clonotype. The chain couples TRBV9 to TRBJ2-5; D may be TRBD1 or TRBD2 (5 bases each). There are 17 residues in the CDR3. CDR1 and CDR2 from the germline V gene are SGDLS and YYNGEE. Trimming shortened V by 3 bases and J by 2 bases, and 20 bases separated the two germline ends. CDR3 in amino acids: CASSERTRTLLQETQYF. Written as DNA, the CDR3 is TGTGCCAGCAGCGAGCGGACACGTACTTTACTTCAAGAGACCCAGTACTTC.

The CDR3 bases are TGCAGTGCTAGCCGACAGGGGTTGGGCAATGAGCAGTTCTTC. Translating gives CSASRQGLGNEQFF. The chain employs TRBV20-1 and TRBJ2-1, with 8 nucleotides matching TRBD1. Germline values: CDR1 DFQATT, CDR2 SNEGSKA (reference sequence). Trimming took 3 bases from V and 6 from J; bases not matched to a gene: 7. CDR3 length: 14 amino acids.

This clonotype was counted only a few times. V and J are TRBV9 and TRBJ2-1; D unresolved. The CDR3 has 13 amino acids. Trimming took off 5 bases at V and 0 bases at J, with 6 bases between the two ends. Per germline, CDR1 SGDLS and CDR2 YYNGEE. CDR3: CASSTGSYNEQFF. For the CDR3, the DNA is TGTGCCAGCAGTACGGGCTCCTACAATGAGCAGTTCTTC.

The chain links TRBV24-1 to TRBJ2-5; 10 bases are a match to TRBD1. Unmatched junction bases numbered 7, after V lost 3 bases and J lost 7 bases. Looked up from germline, CDR1 is KGHDR and CDR2 is SFDVKD. CDR3 length equals 15 residues. The CDR3 protein is CATSDPTGGSGTQYF. DNA of the CDR3: TGTGCCACCAGTGATCCGACAGGGGGCTCGGGGACCCAGTACTTC.

This clonotype was counted ten times or more. This sequence joins TRBV20-1 and TRBJ1-2; D is unclear. This CDR3 is 13 amino acids long. CDR1 is DFQATT, CDR2 SNEGSKA, per germline (reference sequence). Trimming pared 0 bases from V and 8 bases from J, leaving 13 bases between. CDR3 nucleotide sequence: TGCAGTGCTAGAGAACAACCCTCATTCGGCTACACCTTC. Protein product: CSAREQPSFGYTF.

This clonotype was detected only a few times. The gene calls are TRBV29-1 and TRBJ1-2, with D uncertain. The germline V gene has CDR1 SQVTM and CDR2 ANQGSEA. CDR3 length: 12 amino acids. Trimming took off 7 bases at V and 0 bases at J, with 9 bases between the two ends. In DNA form, the CDR3 reads TGCAGCGCTGAGAATCCTAACTATGGCTACACCTTC. This codes for CSAENPNYGYTF. Full variable domain (outside the CDR3, taken from reference TRBV29-1 and TRBJ1-2): SAVISQKPSRDICQRGTSLTIQCQVDSQVTMMFWYRQQPGQSLTLIATANQGSEATYESGFVIDKFPISRPNLTFSTLTVSNMSPEDSSIYLCSAENPNYGYTFGSGTRLTVV.

The chain combines TRBV7-8 with TRBJ2-1, with TRBD2 as a possible D gene (5 bases). In germline, CDR1 is SGHVS, CDR2 FQNEAQ. CDR3 length: 17 amino acids. The V gene lost 2 bases and the J gene lost 5 bases, with 19 bases spanning the gap. The CDR3 bases are TGTGCCAGCAGCTTAAGAAGGGTAACGGGGTGGGACAATGAGCAGTTCTTC. The encoded protein is CASSLRRVTGWDNEQFF.

This clonotype has just a few counts. J is TRBJ1-1 and V is TRBV27, with D maybe TRBD1 (5 bases). This CDR3 has 15 residues. The ends were cut back, 4 bases at V and 4 bases at J, with 16 bases in the middle. The germline gives CDR1 MNHEY, CDR2 SMNVEV (reference sequence). CDR3 DNA: TGTGCCAGCAGTTCCCGAGGGGTGTCGGGCACTGAAGCTTTCTTT. It yields the protein CASSSRGVSGTEAFF.

This clonotype was seen more than once but under ten times. J is TRBJ2-3 and V is TRBV5-6, with TRBD2 matching 12 bases. V gave up 0 bases and J gave up 6 bases; unmatched junction bases: 17. The CDR3 is 20 amino acids. Germline values: CDR1 SGHDT, CDR2 YYEEEE. The CDR3 coding sequence is TGTGCCAGCAGCTTGGCGACGGGGTCTGGACTAGCGGGAACAGGGGATACGCAGTATTTT. Translating gives CASSLATGSGLAGTGDTQYF.

The chain recombines TRBV12-3 or TRBV12-4 with TRBJ2-2; D might be TRBD2 (5 bases). Trimming stripped 7 bases from V and 5 bases from J, with 11 bases between. This CDR3 contains 13 residues. CDR3 nucleotide sequence: TGTGCCAGCACCCCCGGGGATACCGGGGAGCTGTTTTTT. Translation: CASTPGDTGELFF.

The chain uses TRBV12-3 or TRBV12-4 and TRBJ2-1; D may be TRBD1 or TRBD2 (5 bases each). CDR3 length equals 14 residues. The V and J ends lost 6 bases and 5 bases respectively, with 14 bases between them. This chain's CDR3 is CASSLSGTHNEQFF. The DNA for the CDR3 is TGTGCCAGCAGCCTTTCCGGGACCCACAATGAGCAGTTCTTC.

This clonotype was seen many times. The chain combines TRBV5-5 with TRBJ1-5, with TRBD1 identical over 12 bases. The CDR3 loop spans 15 amino acids. Germline CDR1 and CDR2: SGHKS and YYEKEE (reference sequence). V shed 3 bases and J 6 bases; nucleotides not matched to a gene: 4. The CDR3 here is CASSYGTGGGQPQHF. In nucleotides, the CDR3 is TGTGCCAGCAGCTACGGGACAGGGGGCGGTCAGCCCCAGCATTTT.

This clonotype came up a few times. This chain connects TRBV7-9 to TRBJ2-7; 10 bases map to TRBD2. Germline CDR1 and CDR2: SEHNR and FQNEAQ (reference sequence). Trimming removed 6 bases from V and 5 bases from J; junction bases left unmatched: 16. The CDR3 sequence is 17 residues long. CDR3 amino acids: CASRKTSGSGGMNEQYF. In DNA, the CDR3 is TGTGCCAGCAGAAAGACTAGCGGGTCCGGGGGGATGAACGAGCAGTACTTC.

This clonotype was seen only a few times. V usage is TRBV3-1 and J usage is TRBJ1-5; D is undetermined. Trimming left V 1 base short and J 10 bases short, with 17 bases between. From germline, CDR1 is LGHDT and CDR2 YNNKEL (reference sequence). This CDR3 contains 15 residues. In nucleotides, the CDR3 is TGTGCCAGCAGCCAAGGGGCGGTGAAAGGGAATCCCCAGCATTTT. It is translated as CASSQGAVKGNPQHF.

The chain employs TRBV27 and TRBJ2-1, with a weak D call TRBD2 (5 bases). The CDR3 consists of 17 residues. CDR1 and CDR2 (germline): MNHEY, SMNVEV (reference sequence). The V end lost 2 bases, the J end lost 5 bases, and 19 bases lay between the germline ends. The CDR3 coding sequence is TGTGCCAGCAGTTTAACTCCGGGGTCTCTCGGCCACAATGAGCAGTTCTTC. Amino acid sequence: CASSLTPGSLGHNEQFF.

This clonotype was seen more than once but under ten times. The chain employs TRBV11-3 and TRBJ2-1; no definite D call. The length of the CDR3 is 14 residues. The germline CDR1 and CDR2 sequences are SGHNT and YENEEA. V gave up 0 bases and J gave up 5 bases, with 8 bases separating them. The CDR3 DNA is TGTGCCAGCAGCTTAGATCCGGCAGACAATGAGCAGTTCTTC. Translated: CASSLDPADNEQFF.

This clonotype was seen only a few times. The rearrangement joins TRBV7-2 to TRBJ1-1; weak D call: TRBD1 (6 bases). Germline lookup yields CDR1 SGHTA and CDR2 FQGNSA. The ends were cut back, 1 base at V and 4 bases at J, with 13 bases in the middle. The CDR3 consists of 15 residues. CDR3 loop: CASSLVGGGGTEAFF. CDR3 nucleotides: TGTGCCAGCAGCTTAGTAGGGGGGGGAGGCACTGAAGCTTTCTTT.

The chain recombines TRBV7-6 with TRBJ2-5; no firm D call. V dropped 2 bases and J dropped 3 bases, with 13 bases sitting between them. Germline loops: CDR1 SGHVS, CDR2 FNYEAQ. The CDR3 has 15 residues. The CDR3 DNA follows: TGTGCCAGCAGCTTAAATTCAGACCCAAAAGAGACCCAGTACTTC. This encodes CASSLNSDPKETQYF.